A selection of T cell receptor beta chains follows, all from one sample in a study of blood T cell repertoires in COVID-19. Profiling relied on immunoSEQ multiplex PCR, and the TCRdb table lists in-frame clones only, not all of them. The repertoire has about 75,000 clones, more than 70% of them found once; the top ten carry roughly 6.7%. The sequencing sample was made of peripheral blood. Source of these receptors: a woman between 70 and 85 years old with acute or convalescent COVID-19. CDR3s include the opening cysteine and the closing phenylalanine or tryptophan. D genes are given only for firm matches. Not all rows give a size; the values are once, few, many and, for expanded clones, a class.

>TRBD1|TRBV28|TRBJ1-1|-
CASSPLGQGVDTEAFF
TGTGCCAGCAGTCCGCTCGGACAGGGAGTGGACACTGAAGCTTTCTTT
>-|TRBV15|TRBJ1-1|-
CATSRAATANTEAFF
TGTGCCACCAGCAGAGCGGCGACAGCGAACACTGAAGCTTTCTTT
>-|TRBV5-6|TRBJ1-1|-
CASSFEGWSTEAFF
TGTGCCAGCAGCTTTGAGGGATGGTCCACTGAAGCTTTCTTT
>-|TRBV30|TRBJ1-2|many
CAWKAGADYGYTF
TGTGCCTGGAAGGCAGGAGCGGACTATGGCTACACCTTC
>-|TRBV28|TRBJ1-1|-
CATVGQPNTEAFF
TGTGCCACGGTCGGACAGCCGAACACTGAAGCTTTCTTT
>-|TRBV2|TRBJ1-3|-
CASSEGRGNTIYF
TGTGCCAGCAGTGAAGGCAGGGGAAACACCATATATTTT
>TRBD1|TRBV27|TRBJ2-2|-
CATTRDRGNTGELFF
TGTGCCACGACGCGGGACAGGGGCAACACCGGGGAGCTGTTTTTT
>TRBD1|TRBV9|TRBJ1-2|-
CASSQPQGDYGYTF
TGTGCCAGCAGCCAGCCCCAGGGGGACTATGGCTACACCTTC
>-|TRBV4-1|TRBJ2-7|-
CASSQGLQESSYEQYF
TGCGCCAGCAGCCAAGGGCTGCAGGAAAGCTCCTACGAGCAGTACTTC
>TRBD2|TRBV6-1|TRBJ2-1|-
CASSETSGRIPSYNEQFF
TGTGCCAGCAGTGAGACTAGCGGGAGGATACCATCCTACAATGAGCAGTTCTTC
>TRBD2|TRBV20-1|TRBJ2-7|-
CSASLPSGMDYEQYF
TGCAGTGCTAGTCTACCTAGCGGGATGGATTACGAGCAGTACTTC
>TRBD1|TRBV6-5|TRBJ1-1|-
CASFPPGTGGEAFF
TGTGCCAGCTTTCCCCCCGGGACAGGGGGTGAAGCTTTCTTT
>-|TRBV6-6|TRBJ1-1|-
CASSPHQMNTEAFF
TGTGCCAGCAGTCCCCACCAGATGAACACTGAAGCTTTCTTT
>-|TRBV9|TRBJ2-3|once
CASSVATRGQSTDTQYF
TGTGCCAGCAGCGTAGCTACTCGCGGGCAAAGCACAGATACGCAGTATTTT
>-|TRBV28|TRBJ2-7|-
CASSLIEASYEQYF
TGTGCCAGCAGTTTGATAGAGGCCTCCTACGAGCAGTACTTC
>TRBD1|TRBV28|TRBJ1-1|-
CASSDPRGPAFF
TGTGCCAGCAGCGACCCCAGGGGGCCCGCTTTCTTT
>-|TRBV3-1/TRBV3-2|TRBJ2-7|-
CASSHSGSGSFQYF
TGTGCCAGCAGCCACTCAGGCAGTGGGTCTTTTCAGTACTTC
>TRBD2|TRBV28|TRBJ2-7|-
CASRTSGDYEQYF
TGTGCCAGCAGGACTAGCGGGGACTACGAGCAGTACTTC
>TRBD1|TRBV2|TRBJ1-5|-
CASSGGDRAPQYSNQPQHF
TGTGCCAGCAGTGGGGGAGACAGGGCCCCGCAATATAGCAATCAGCCCCAGCATTTT
>-|TRBV6-6|TRBJ1-2|-
CASSSRGTSEGYTF
TGTGCCAGCAGTTCCCGGGGGACGTCGGAAGGCTACACCTTC
>-|TRBV24-1|TRBJ1-2|once
CATKGQGVGYTF
TGTGCCACCAAGGGGCAGGGCGTAGGCTACACCTTC
>-|TRBV12-5|TRBJ1-3|-
CASGLVQIQVFSGNTIYF
TGTGCTAGTGGTTTGGTACAAATACAAGTTTTCTCTGGAAACACCATATATTTT
>TRBD1|TRBV6-6|TRBJ1-4|-
CASSYQGQGIEKLFF
TGTGCCAGCAGTTACCAAGGACAGGGGATTGAAAAACTGTTTTTT
>TRBD1|TRBV6-7|TRBJ1-6|-
CASTHPLTGTANSPLHF
TGTGCCAGCACACATCCTTTAACCGGGACAGCCAATTCACCCCTCCACTTT
>TRBD1|TRBV7-9|TRBJ1-4|-
CASSLGTATNEKLFF
TGTGCCAGCAGTCTCGGGACAGCAACTAATGAAAAACTGTTTTTT
>-|TRBV5-5|TRBJ1-2|-
CASSFQGWPGYTF
TGTGCCAGCAGCTTTCAGGGTTGGCCTGGCTACACCTTC
>TRBD1|TRBV28|TRBJ2-4|-
CASSFGTGLNIQYF
TGTGCCAGCAGTTTCGGGACAGGGTTGAACATTCAGTACTTC
>TRBD1|TRBV6-1|TRBJ1-2|-
CASSEAAGGNYGYTF
TGTGCCAGCAGTGAAGCAGCAGGGGGGAACTATGGCTACACCTTC
>-|TRBV19|TRBJ1-5|-
CASSIDFREHLGYQPQHF
TGTGCCAGTAGTATAGACTTCCGGGAACACCTCGGTTATCAGCCCCAGCATTTT
>TRBD1|TRBV30|TRBJ1-3|-
CASGTGGGNTIYF
TGTGCCTCCGGGACAGGGGGCGGAAACACCATATATTTT
>-|TRBV24-1|TRBJ2-1|-
CATSDPGLLKQFF
TGTGCCACCAGTGATCCCGGACTGTTAAAGCAGTTCTTC
>TRBD1|TRBV30|TRBJ1-6|few
CAWSKGQGASPLHF
TGTGCCTGGAGCAAGGGACAGGGGGCCTCACCCCTCCACTTT
>-|TRBV30|TRBJ1-1|-
CAWSPKTSVMNTEAFF
TGTGCCTGGAGTCCTAAGACAAGTGTCATGAACACTGAAGCTTTCTTT
>TRBD1|TRBV5-1|TRBJ1-2|-
CASSLGGTDSGYTF
TGCGCCAGCAGCTTGGGAGGGACAGACTCTGGCTACACCTTC
>TRBD2|TRBV2|TRBJ2-3|-
CASSDLAGDGTDTQYF
TGTGCCAGCAGTGATTTGGCGGGAGACGGCACAGATACGCAGTATTTT
>-|TRBV5-6|TRBJ2-1|-
CASSSGGSYNEQFF
TGTGCCAGCAGCTCCGGCGGTTCCTACAATGAGCAGTTCTTC
>TRBD2|TRBV10-3|TRBJ2-2|-
CAISESLAGGTGELFF
TGTGCCATCAGTGAGAGTCTAGCGGGGGGGACCGGGGAGCTGTTTTTT
>-|TRBV2|TRBJ1-1|few
CASILQEGNTEAFF
TGTGCCAGCATCCTCCAGGAAGGGAACACTGAAGCTTTCTTT
>-|TRBV6-5|TRBJ2-4|-
CASSFGGIGNIQYF
TGTGCCAGCAGTTTCGGCGGGATCGGTAACATTCAGTACTTC
>TRBD1|TRBV6-2/TRBV6-3|TRBJ2-1|once
CASSPHRGQRNEQFF
TGTGCCAGCAGCCCCCATAGGGGGCAAAGGAATGAGCAGTTCTTC
>TRBD1|TRBV19|TRBJ1-2|-
CASSVPGQPSGYTF
TGTGCCAGTAGTGTCCCGGGACAGCCCTCTGGCTACACCTTC
>-|TRBV5-1|TRBJ1-5|-
CASSLGGGNSQPQHF
TGCGCCAGCAGCTTGGGTGGGGGGAATAGTCAGCCCCAGCATTTT
>-|TRBV6-2/TRBV6-3|TRBJ1-1|-
CASSYAAGLGAEAFF
TGTGCCAGCAGTTACGCCGCGGGACTCGGGGCTGAAGCTTTCTTT
>-|TRBV5-1|TRBJ2-3|-
CASSTALRGSDTQYF
TGCGCCAGCAGCACCGCACTGCGAGGTTCAGATACGCAGTATTTT
>-|TRBV19|TRBJ1-3|-
CASSTGQTGSGNTIYF
TGTGCCAGTAGTACGGGGCAGACAGGCTCTGGAAACACCATATATTTT
>-|TRBV5-1|TRBJ1-1|-
CASSLQGPNTEAFF
TGCGCCAGCAGCTTACAGGGTCCGAACACTGAAGCTTTCTTT
>TRBD1|TRBV9|TRBJ2-2|-
CASSEGQGARTGELFF
TGTGCCAGCAGCGAGGGACAGGGGGCGAGGACCGGGGAGCTGTTTTTT
>-|TRBV12-3/TRBV12-4|TRBJ2-3|-
CASSSADTQYF
TGTGCCAGCAGTTCAGCAGATACGCAGTATTTT
>TRBD1|TRBV5-4|TRBJ1-1|-
CASSLQGSPRTEAFF
TGTGCCAGCAGCTTACAGGGGAGTCCGAGGACTGAAGCTTTCTTT
>TRBD1|TRBV2|TRBJ1-1|-
CASSEDRGRAFF
TGTGCCAGCAGTGAGGACAGGGGAAGAGCTTTCTTT
>TRBD2|TRBV11-3|TRBJ2-2|once
CASRAGGPSGGELFF
TGTGCCAGCCGGGCGGGAGGGCCTTCCGGCGGGGAGCTGTTTTTT
>-|TRBV19|TRBJ1-4|-
CASTSGSATNEKLFF
TGTGCCAGTACCTCCGGGTCCGCAACTAATGAAAAACTGTTTTTT
>-|TRBV2|TRBJ1-5|once
CASSEGQVSNQPQHF
TGTGCCAGCAGTGAAGGACAGGTTAGCAATCAGCCCCAGCATTTT